Below, 10 T cell receptor beta chains from the same sample are listed, as sequenced in a study of human T cells and chemical hapten exposure. TCRdb fed the RACE reads into MiXCR, producing one record per CDR3 protein. The table lists 370,000 or so distinct CDR3 sequences, around 4.8% of them singletons, with 2% to 2.5% in the top ten. Time point described: patch test 1, 2 weeks after DPC sensitization. Treatment denoted: therapeutic diphenylcyclopropenone sensitization with weekly scalp DPC. The sequences come from whole blood, collected in connection with sensitization to the hapten diphenylcyclopropenone (DPC). The receptor source for this set is a woman aged 45-59 years with alopecia areata. Some clones in this sample may be carry-over from other donors' samples.

This clonotype was recorded many times. The chain combines TRBV28 with TRBJ2-5, with D maybe TRBD1 (5 bases). CDR3 size: 16 residues. V was clipped by 4 bases and J by 0 bases, with 15 bases between them. CDR1 is MDHEN and CDR2 is SYDVKM in the germline V gene. Written as DNA, the CDR3 is TGTGCCAGCAGTTCGCCCGAGGCAGGGAACCAAGAGACCCAGTACTTC. It specifies CASSSPEAGNQETQYF.

This chain uses TRBV5-4 with TRBJ1-2; TRBD1 agrees at 7 bases. Per the germline V gene, CDR1 is SGHNT and CDR2 is YYREEE (reference sequence). This CDR3 is 15 amino acids long. Trimming removed 3 bases from V and 3 bases from J; junction bases left unmatched: 8. Here the CDR3 DNA reads TGTGCCAGCAGCTCGGACGAGACAGGGTACTATGGCTACACCTTC. It translates to CASSSDETGYYGYTF.

The table lists this clonotype with many counts. CDR3 coding DNA: TGTGCCAGCAGTTATGGCCAGCGGGAGGTCAATGAGCAGTTCTTC. It yields the protein CASSYGQREVNEQFF. The rearrangement uses TRBV6-2 or TRBV6-3 and TRBJ2-1; 9 nucleotides agree with TRBD2. The CDR3 extends over 15 amino acids. Unmatched junction bases numbered 6, after V lost 3 bases and J lost 6 bases. Germline V CDR1 and CDR2: MNHEY, SVGEGT.

The chain employs TRBV5-1 and TRBJ2-3; 8 positions agree with TRBD1. This CDR3 has 15 residues. V shed 4 bases and J 1 base; nucleotides not matched to a gene: 5. Germline lookup yields CDR1 SGHRS and CDR2 YFSETQ. The CDR3 region has the DNA TGCGCCAGCAGCGGAATGACAGGGGGCACAGATACGCAGTATTTT. Translating it yields CASSGMTGGTDTQYF.

This sequence joins TRBV5-1 and TRBJ1-2; 10 positions match TRBD1. V gave up 3 bases and J gave up 7 bases; unmatched junction bases: 6. CDR1 is SGHRS, CDR2 YFSETQ, per germline. The CDR3 contains 14 residues. CDR3 sequence reads: CASSSGTGDVGYTF. CDR3 nucleotides: TGCGCCAGCAGCTCCGGGACAGGGGACGTTGGCTACACCTTC.

This clonotype was counted many times. The V and J genes are TRBV10-3 and TRBJ2-7, with TRBD2 matching over 7 bases. The CDR3 totals 13 residues. The germline CDR1 and CDR2 sequences are ENHRY and SYGVKD. V was pared by 6 bases and J by 5 bases, with 7 bases of the junction left unmatched. This CDR3 reads CAISGTGGDEQYF. CDR3 in DNA: TGTGCCATCAGCGGCACGGGGGGTGACGAGCAGTACTTC.

This clonotype has just a few counts. V usage is TRBV7-9 and J usage is TRBJ2-5, with D perhaps matching TRBD2 (5 bases). The CDR3 spans 14 residues. Germline V lookup: CDR1 SEHNR, CDR2 FQNEAQ (reference sequence). Trimming pared 5 bases from V and 5 bases from J, leaving 15 bases between. The CDR3 here is CASSESLAGETQYF. The CDR3 coding sequence is TGTGCCAGCAGCGAAAGCCTAGCTGGGGAGACCCAGTACTTC.

This chain connects TRBV29-1 to TRBJ1-1; no firm D call. Looked up from germline, CDR1 is SQVTM and CDR2 is ANQGSEA. CDR3 size: 12 residues. The V end was cut by 2 bases, the J end by 4 bases, with 8 bases between. The DNA of the CDR3 is TGCAGCGTTGAACGGTGGGGCACTGAAGCTTTCTTT. Its translation: CSVERWGTEAFF.

This clonotype was detected many times. The V call is TRBV12-3 or TRBV12-4, the J call TRBJ1-2, with TRBD1 as a possible D gene (5 bases). Trimming left V 5 bases short and J 8 bases short, with 21 bases between. CDR3 length: 15 residues. This CDR3 is CASSVPGTALEGYTF. CDR3 nucleotides: TGTGCCAGCAGTGTTCCCGGGACCGCGTTGGAGGGCTACACCTTC.

Many counts were recorded for this clonotype. V and J are TRBV20-1 and TRBJ2-7; TRBD1 matches 7 bases. Per germline, CDR1 DFQATT and CDR2 SNEGSKA (reference sequence). CDR3 length: 12 residues. V lost 6 bases to trimming and J lost 3 bases; unmatched junction nucleotides: 5. CDR3 nucleotides: TGCAGTGCGGAAGGGGACAGCTACGAGCAGTACTTC. This encodes CSAEGDSYEQYF.